This TCR beta chain was obtained from a study of blood T cell repertoires in COVID-19. As processed by the authors: By means of reference gene primer amplification, nucleated cell counts were estimated. The method was immunoSEQ multiplex PCR; TCRdb's version includes in-frame clones alone and lacks a portion of them. V, J and clone size are taken as reported in that table, and D and trimming were inferred from the DNA itself. Of tens of thousands of clones in the sample, about 83% were seen once. The material sequenced was peripheral blood. The TCR was taken from a man between 65 and 79 years old with acute or convalescent COVID-19.

This chain's CDR3 is CATSLPGLAGRKQYF. The CDR3 DNA sequence: TGTGCCACCAGTCTCCCCGGACTAGCGGGTAGGAAGCAGTATTTT. The V gene is TRBV24-1, the J gene TRBJ2-3; TRBD2 matches at 11 bases. Germline assignment: CDR1 KGHDR and CDR2 SFDVKD. The CDR3 runs to 15 residues. V dropped 6 bases and J dropped 11; count of bases not matched to a gene: 12.